The rows below give T cell receptor beta chains drawn from one sample of a study of T cell changes during pregnancy in multiple sclerosis. Method: immunoSEQ multiplex PCR; TCRdb's copy keeps in-frame clones and lacks some. The data show 40,000 to 60,000 clones, 94% seen once. The sample in question was CD4+ T cells from peripheral blood mononuclear cells, obtained in the first trimester of pregnancy. All receptors come from a female donor with multiple sclerosis, enrolled in a pregnancy study. Each CDR3 is given with its conserved first and last residue. Each record gives: clone size, V gene, D gene, J gene, CDR3 DNA, CDR3 protein. D genes are given only for firm matches. Some rows mark clone size as missing; the rest say once, few, many or name a class of expanded clone.

abundance: NA; v_gene: TRBV6-4; d_gene: TRBD2; j_gene: TRBJ2-7; CDR3nt: TGTGCCAGCAGGATAGCGGGGGAACCCTACGAGCAGTACTTC; CDR3aa: CASRIAGEPYEQYF
abundance: NA; v_gene: TRBV9; d_gene: NA; j_gene: TRBJ1-1; CDR3nt: TGTGCCAGCAGCCCAAGACGGGGGGAGAACACTGAAGCTTTCTTT; CDR3aa: CASSPRRGENTEAFF
abundance: NA; v_gene: TRBV19; d_gene: NA; j_gene: TRBJ2-3; CDR3nt: TGTGCCAGTAGTAGAGCCACAGATACGCAGTATTTT; CDR3aa: CASSRATDTQYF
abundance: NA; v_gene: TRBV18; d_gene: NA; j_gene: TRBJ1-1; CDR3nt: TGTGCCAGCTCGCCTACTCGGACAGTCATGAACACTGAAGCTTTCTTT; CDR3aa: CASSPTRTVMNTEAFF
abundance: NA; v_gene: TRBV5-4; d_gene: NA; j_gene: TRBJ1-6; CDR3nt: TGTGCCAGCAGCTTGGCGGGTGGACCCCTCCACTTT; CDR3aa: CASSLAGGPLHF
abundance: NA; v_gene: TRBV29-1; d_gene: NA; j_gene: TRBJ1-2; CDR3nt: TGCAGCGTTGTACAAATCTATGGCTACACCTTC; CDR3aa: CSVVQIYGYTF
abundance: NA; v_gene: TRBV7-7; d_gene: TRBD2; j_gene: TRBJ2-1; CDR3nt: TGTGCTAGCAGCCTCGGGACTAGCCCTTACAATGAGCAGTTCTTC; CDR3aa: CASSLGTSPYNEQFF
abundance: NA; v_gene: TRBV27; d_gene: NA; j_gene: TRBJ2-2; CDR3nt: TGTGCCAGCAGTTCGCTACAGGGTTGGACGGCTTGGGAGCTGTTTTTT; CDR3aa: CASSSLQGWTAWELFF
abundance: NA; v_gene: TRBV19; d_gene: NA; j_gene: TRBJ1-2; CDR3nt: TGTGCCAGTAGTATCCTGGGACTGACGGCTGGCTACACCTTC; CDR3aa: CASSILGLTAGYTF
abundance: once; v_gene: TRBV9; d_gene: NA; j_gene: TRBJ2-3; CDR3nt: TGTGCCAGCAGCGTAGCGGGGTCGGTCTATACGCAGTATTTT; CDR3aa: CASSVAGSVYTQYF
abundance: NA; v_gene: TRBV13; d_gene: NA; j_gene: TRBJ1-2; CDR3nt: TGTGCCAGCAGCTTAGGCAGGGACTATGGCTACACCTTC; CDR3aa: CASSLGRDYGYTF